The source of this T cell receptor beta chain is a study of cytomegalovirus exposure and HLA in healthy donors. At the level of the study: Findings of an earlier analysis included 90 million to 120 million unique TCR beta sequences from 200 million or so T cells.

This clone was seen once. Among the donors, all were healthy bone marrow donors. Vbeta (60) and Jbeta (13) primers were used in the PCR. Data came from immunoSEQ multiplex PCR; TCRdb stores just in-frame clones and leaves some out. The sample lists more than 100,000 clones; less than 90% were seen once. Germline trimming cut 6 bases from V and 5 bases from J; bases unmatched to any gene: 4. The CDR3 has 14 amino acids. Germline values: CDR1 MNHNY, CDR2 SVGAGI (reference sequence). The V and J genes are TRBV6-6 and TRBJ1-6; 7 bases are a match to TRBD1. This TCR came from a man aged 50 to 60 in good health and CMV-seronegative. The sample comprised PBMCs. The CDR3 here is CASSRDSNNSPLHF. In DNA form, the CDR3 reads TGTGCCAGCAGCCGGGACAGTAATAATTCACCCCTCCACTTT.